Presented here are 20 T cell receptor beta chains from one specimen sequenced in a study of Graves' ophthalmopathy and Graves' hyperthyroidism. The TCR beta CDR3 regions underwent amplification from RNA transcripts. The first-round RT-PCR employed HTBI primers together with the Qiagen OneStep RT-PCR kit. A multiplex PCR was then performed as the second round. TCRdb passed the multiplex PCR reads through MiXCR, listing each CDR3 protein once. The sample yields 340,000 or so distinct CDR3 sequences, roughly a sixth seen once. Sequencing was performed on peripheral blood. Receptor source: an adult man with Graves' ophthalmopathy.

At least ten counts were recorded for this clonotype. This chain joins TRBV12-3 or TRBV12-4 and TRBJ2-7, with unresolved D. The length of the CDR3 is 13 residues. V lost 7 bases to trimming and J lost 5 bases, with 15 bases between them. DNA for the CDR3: TGTGCCAGCATGAAAGGGCGTTTGGACGAGCAGTACTTC. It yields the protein CASMKGRLDEQYF.

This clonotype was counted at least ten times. In DNA, the CDR3 is TGTGCCAGCAGCTCAGTCACCGGGGAGCTGTTTTTT. Translating it yields CASSSVTGELFF. The V gene is TRBV11-2, the J gene TRBJ2-2; D is ambiguous. The CDR3 sequence is 12 residues long. Trimming shortened V by 4 bases and J by 4 bases, and 4 bases separated the two germline ends. The germline V gene encodes CDR1 SGHAT and CDR2 FQNNGV.

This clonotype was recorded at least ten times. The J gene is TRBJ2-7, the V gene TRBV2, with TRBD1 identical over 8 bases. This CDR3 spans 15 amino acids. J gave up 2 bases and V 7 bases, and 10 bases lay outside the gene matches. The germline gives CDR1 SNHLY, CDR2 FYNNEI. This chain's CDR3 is CASIRDRGAPYEQYF. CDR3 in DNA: TGTGCCAGCATCAGAGACAGGGGCGCCCCCTACGAGCAGTACTTC. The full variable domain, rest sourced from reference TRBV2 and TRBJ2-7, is EPEVTQTPSHQVTQMGQEVILRCVPISNHLYFYWYRQILGQKVEFLVSFYNNEISEKSEIFDDQFSVERPDGSNFTLKIRSTKLEDSAMYFCASIRDRGAPYEQYFGPGTRLTVT.

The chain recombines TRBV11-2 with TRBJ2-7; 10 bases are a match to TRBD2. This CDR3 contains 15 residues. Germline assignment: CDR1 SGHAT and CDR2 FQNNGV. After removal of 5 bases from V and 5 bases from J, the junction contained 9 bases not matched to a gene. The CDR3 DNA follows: TGTGCCAGCAGCGAGACTAGCGGGCTTGGCGACGAGCAGTACTTC. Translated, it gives CASSETSGLGDEQYF.

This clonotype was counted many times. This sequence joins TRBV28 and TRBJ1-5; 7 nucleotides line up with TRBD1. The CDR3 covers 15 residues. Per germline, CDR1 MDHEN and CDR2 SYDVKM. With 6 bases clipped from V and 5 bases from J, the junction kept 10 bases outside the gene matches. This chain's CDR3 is CASRKIDRVDQPQHF. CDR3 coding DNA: TGTGCCAGCAGAAAGATCGACAGGGTGGATCAGCCCCAGCATTTT.

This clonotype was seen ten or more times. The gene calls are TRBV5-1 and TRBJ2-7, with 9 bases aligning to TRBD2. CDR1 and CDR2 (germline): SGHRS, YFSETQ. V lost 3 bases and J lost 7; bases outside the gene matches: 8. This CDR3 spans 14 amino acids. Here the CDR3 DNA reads TGCGCCAGCAGCTGGGGCGGGGGGGACCGGGAGCAGTACTTC. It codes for CASSWGGGDREQYF.

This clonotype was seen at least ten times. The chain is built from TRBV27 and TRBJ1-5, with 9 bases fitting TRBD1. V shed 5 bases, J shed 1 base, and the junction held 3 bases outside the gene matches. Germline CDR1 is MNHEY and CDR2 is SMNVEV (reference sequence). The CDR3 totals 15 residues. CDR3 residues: CASSPGTGSNQPQHF. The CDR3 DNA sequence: TGTGCCAGCAGTCCCGGGACAGGGAGCAATCAGCCCCAGCATTTT.

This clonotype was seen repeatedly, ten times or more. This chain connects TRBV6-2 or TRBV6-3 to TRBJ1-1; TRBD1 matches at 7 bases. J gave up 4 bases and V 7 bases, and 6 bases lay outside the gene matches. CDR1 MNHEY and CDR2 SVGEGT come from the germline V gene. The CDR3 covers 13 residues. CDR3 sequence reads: CASNSDRFTEAFF. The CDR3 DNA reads TGTGCCAGCAATTCGGACAGGTTCACTGAAGCTTTCTTT.

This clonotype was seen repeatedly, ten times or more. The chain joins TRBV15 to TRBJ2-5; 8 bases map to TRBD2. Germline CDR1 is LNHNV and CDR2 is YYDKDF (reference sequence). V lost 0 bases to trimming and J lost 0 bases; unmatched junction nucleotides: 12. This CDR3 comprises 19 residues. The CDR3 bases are TGTGCCACCAGCAGAGACCTCGGGCTAGCGGGCCAGTACCAAGAGACCCAGTACTTC. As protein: CATSRDLGLAGQYQETQYF.

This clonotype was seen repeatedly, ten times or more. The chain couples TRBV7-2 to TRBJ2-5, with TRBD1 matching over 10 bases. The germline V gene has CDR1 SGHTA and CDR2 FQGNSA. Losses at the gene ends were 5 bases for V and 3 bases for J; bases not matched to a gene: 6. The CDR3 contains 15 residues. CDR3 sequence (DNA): TGTGCCAGCAGCCTTTGGACAGGGGGAGAAGAGACCCAGTACTTC. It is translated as CASSLWTGGEETQYF. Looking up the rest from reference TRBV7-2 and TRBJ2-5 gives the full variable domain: GAGVSQSPSNKVTEKGKDVELRCDPISGHTALYWYRQSLGQGLEFLIYFQGNSAPDKSGLPSDRFSAERTGGSVSTLTIQRTQQEDSAVYLCASSLWTGGEETQYFGPGTRLLVL.

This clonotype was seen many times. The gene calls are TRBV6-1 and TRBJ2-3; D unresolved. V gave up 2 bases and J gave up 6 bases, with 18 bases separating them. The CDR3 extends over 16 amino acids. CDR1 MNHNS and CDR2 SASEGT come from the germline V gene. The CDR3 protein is CASSESSKLPTDTQYF. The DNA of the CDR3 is TGTGCCAGCAGTGAATCCTCCAAACTGCCTACCGATACGCAGTATTTT.

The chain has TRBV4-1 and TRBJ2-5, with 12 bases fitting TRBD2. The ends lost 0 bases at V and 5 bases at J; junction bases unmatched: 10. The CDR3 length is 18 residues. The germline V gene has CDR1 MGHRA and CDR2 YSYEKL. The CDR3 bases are TGCGCCAGCAGCCAAGATTTGGGACTAGCGGGTTCGGGGGAGACCCAGTACTTC. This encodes CASSQDLGLAGSGETQYF.

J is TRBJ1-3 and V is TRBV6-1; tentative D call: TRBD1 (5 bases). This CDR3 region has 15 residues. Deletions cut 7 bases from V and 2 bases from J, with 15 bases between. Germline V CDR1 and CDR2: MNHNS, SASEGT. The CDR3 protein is CASIRGDVAGNTIYF. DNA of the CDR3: TGTGCCAGCATCCGGGGGGACGTCGCTGGAAACACCATATATTTT.

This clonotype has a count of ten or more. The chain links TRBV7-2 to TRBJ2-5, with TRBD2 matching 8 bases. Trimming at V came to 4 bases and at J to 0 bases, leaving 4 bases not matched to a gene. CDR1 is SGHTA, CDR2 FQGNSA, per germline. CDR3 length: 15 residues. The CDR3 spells CASSSQRGNQETQYF. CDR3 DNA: TGTGCCAGCAGCTCCCAGCGGGGGAACCAAGAGACCCAGTACTTC.

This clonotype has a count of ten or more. Here the CDR3 reads CASSLSGEARYGYTF. The CDR3 DNA reads TGTGCCAGCAGCCTGTCGGGGGAGGCGAGGTATGGCTACACCTTC. The V and J genes are TRBV11-2 and TRBJ1-2, with TRBD1 as a possible D gene (5 bases). V was pared by 5 bases and J by 5 bases, with 18 bases between. The germline CDR1 and CDR2 sequences are SGHAT and FQNNGV. The CDR3 contains 15 residues.

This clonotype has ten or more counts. The CDR3, as DNA: TGTGCCAGCAGTTACCCCAGCAAGCGGGCAGGGGCAGCCTACGAGCAGTACTTC. The encoded protein is CASSYPSKRAGAAYEQYF. This chain joins TRBV6-2 or TRBV6-3 and TRBJ2-7, with D tentatively TRBD1 or TRBD2 (6 bases each). The ends were cut back, 2 bases at V and 2 bases at J, with 22 bases in the middle. The CDR3 covers 18 residues. Germline V CDR1 and CDR2: MNHEY, SVGEGT.

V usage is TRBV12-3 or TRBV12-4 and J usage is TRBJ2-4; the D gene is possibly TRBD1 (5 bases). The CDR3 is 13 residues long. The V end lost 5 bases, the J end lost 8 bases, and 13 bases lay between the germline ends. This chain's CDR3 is CASSRQIGDIQYF. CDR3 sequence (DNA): TGTGCCAGCAGTCGACAGATAGGGGACATTCAGTACTTC.

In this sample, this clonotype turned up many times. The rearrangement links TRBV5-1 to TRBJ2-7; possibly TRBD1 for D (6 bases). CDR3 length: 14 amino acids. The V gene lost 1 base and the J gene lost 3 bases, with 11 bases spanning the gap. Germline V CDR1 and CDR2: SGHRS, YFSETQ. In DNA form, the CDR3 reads TGCGCCAGCAGCTTGACGTGGGGGCACTACGAGCAGTACTTC. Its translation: CASSLTWGHYEQYF.

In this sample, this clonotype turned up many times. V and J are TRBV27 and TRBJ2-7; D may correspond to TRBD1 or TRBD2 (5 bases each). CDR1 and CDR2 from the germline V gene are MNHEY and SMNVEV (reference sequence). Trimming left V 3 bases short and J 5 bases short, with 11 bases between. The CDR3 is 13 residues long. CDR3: CASSFGRDHEQYF. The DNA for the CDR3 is TGTGCCAGCAGTTTTGGCAGGGACCACGAGCAGTACTTC.

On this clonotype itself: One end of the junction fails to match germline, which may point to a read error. CDR3 nucleotide sequence: TGTGCCAGGGGGGTTTCGGTACAGAGGAACACTGAAGCTTGCTTT. Encoded protein: CARGVSVQRNTEACF. The chain is built from TRBV2 and TRBJ1-1; D may be TRBD1 (5 bases). In germline, CDR1 is SNHLY, CDR2 FYNNEI. This CDR3 has 15 amino acids.